Sequencing of this T cell receptor beta chain was carried out in a study of shared clonotypes between healthy human individuals. Study-level information: CD4 naive and memory got three plates each, CD8 naive two, CD8 memory one.

To note about this clone: Antigen: not known.

CDR1 and CDR2 (germline): MNHNY, SVGAGI (reference sequence). This CDR3 region has 15 residues. V was clipped by 5 bases and J by 5 bases, with 19 bases between them. Donation came from healthy HIV-negative adults that had no recent acute infections or vaccinations. Sequenced by immunoSEQ multiplex PCR; TCRdb stores in-frame clones only, minus some. The sample has about 2.3 million clones, about 92% seen once. Findings and limits, study-wide: In having few donors, the study represented limited genetic and exposure-history diversity. Generation probabilities were higher for clonotypes shared across all four sorted-subset donors than for unshared ones.

This clonotype was sampled from a young man in good health. Some clones in this sample may be carry-over from other donors' samples. The chain employs TRBV6-6 and TRBJ2-7, with D possibly called TRBD1 or TRBD2 (5 bases each). Source material: naive CD4+ T cells from PBMCs. This sample's subset: CD45RA+ positively selected. The CDR3 reads CASSRRDPSTDEQYF. Here the CDR3 DNA reads TGTGCCAGCAGTCGCCGGGACCCAAGCACCGACGAGCAGTACTTC.